Below are 28 T cell receptor beta chains sequenced from a single sample in a study of blood T cell repertoires in COVID-19. Some clones are missing from TCRdb's copy, which holds only in-frame ones; the method was immunoSEQ multiplex PCR. The sample shows tens of thousands of clones, 80% to 90% of them seen only once. Material for sequencing was peripheral blood. The origin of the receptors is a man between 45 and 60 years old with active COVID-19.

The CDR3 DNA reads TGTGCCAGCAGCTTAGCCAGGGGCCCTTCCTACGAGCAGTACTTC. Protein: CASSLARGPSYEQYF. V gene TRBV7-8 combines with J gene TRBJ2-7; D possibly corresponds to TRBD1 (6 bases). The CDR3 consists of 15 residues. Germline CDR1 reads SGHVS; CDR2 reads FQNEAQ. V lost 0 bases and J lost 1, with 10 bases in between.

The genes are TRBV28 and TRBJ1-5; 10 positions agree with TRBD1. Germline V CDR1 and CDR2: MDHEN, SYDVKM. The V gene end was trimmed by 7 bases and the J gene end by 2 bases; junction bases not matched to a gene: 11. This CDR3 region has 17 residues. CDR3 nucleotide sequence: TGTGCCAGCATCGGGACAGGGGATGTGAGGGGCAATCAGCCCCAGCATTTT. The encoded protein is CASIGTGDVRGNQPQHF.

The chain is built from TRBV2 and TRBJ2-2; D perhaps matches TRBD1 (6 bases). The CDR3 runs 13 residues. The ends were cut back, 3 bases at V and 6 bases at J, with 8 bases in the middle. The germline V gene encodes CDR1 SNHLY and CDR2 FYNNEI. The CDR3 here is CASSDYRAGELFF. CDR3 DNA: TGTGCCAGCAGTGATTACAGGGCCGGGGAGCTGTTTTTT.

The rearrangement joins TRBV7-9 to TRBJ2-1; the D gene is possibly TRBD2 (6 bases). The CDR3 has 16 residues. CDR1 is SEHNR, CDR2 FQNEAQ, per germline (reference sequence). Trimming took 3 bases from V and 4 from J, leaving 16 bases between them. Written as DNA, the CDR3 is TGTGCCAGCAGCTTGACGGGGCCTAGCGTTTACAATGAGCAGTTCTTC. Protein sequence: CASSLTGPSVYNEQFF.

This chain uses TRBV29-1 with TRBJ2-5, with 9 bases that match TRBD2. CDR3 size: 13 residues. The germline CDR1 and CDR2 sequences are SQVTM and ANQGSEA. The trim removed 4 bases at V and 4 bases at J, leaving 4 bases unmatched. The DNA for the CDR3 is TGCAGCGTTGGCGGGAGGGCCTCAGAGACCCAGTACTTC. Translated, it gives CSVGGRASETQYF.

Written as DNA, the CDR3 is TGTGCCAGCAGTTTAAAACAGGGCAACACTGAAGCTTTCTTT. Amino acid sequence: CASSLKQGNTEAFF. The chain combines TRBV28 with TRBJ1-1, with D possibly matching TRBD1 (6 bases). The CDR3 is 14 residues long. Germline CDR1 is MDHEN and CDR2 is SYDVKM. V was shortened by 2 bases and J by 2 bases, with 9 bases between the two germline ends.

The chain employs TRBV6-6 and TRBJ1-3; a weak D match, TRBD1 (5 bases). There are 15 residues in the CDR3. Trimming removed 5 bases from V and 2 bases from J, with 13 bases in between. Per germline, CDR1 MNHNY and CDR2 SVGAGI (reference sequence). CDR3 in amino acids: CASSAGHLTGNTIYF. CDR3 in DNA: TGTGCCAGCAGTGCAGGACACTTAACTGGAAACACCATATATTTT.

The genes are TRBV27 and TRBJ2-2; D gene uncertain. The germline CDR1 and CDR2 sequences are MNHEY and SMNVEV (reference sequence). This CDR3 has 12 residues. V shed 3 bases and J shed 6 bases, with 5 bases lying between them. Here the CDR3 reads CASSLFAGELFF. For the CDR3, the DNA is TGTGCCAGCAGTTTGTTCGCCGGGGAGCTGTTTTTT.

V is TRBV5-1 and J is TRBJ2-2, with 9 bases matching TRBD1. Trimming removed 4 bases from V and 6 bases from J; junction bases left unmatched: 7. The germline CDR1 and CDR2 sequences are SGHRS and YFSETQ. The CDR3 totals 15 residues. The CDR3 nucleotides are TGCGCCAGCAGCATTGGACAGGGGCAGGCCGGGGAGCTGTTTTTT. Translated: CASSIGQGQAGELFF.

The chain joins TRBV30 to TRBJ1-4; 7 bases are a match to TRBD1. Trimming removed 0 bases from V and 8 bases from J; junction bases left unmatched: 9. The CDR3 extends over 15 amino acids. Germline CDR1 GTSNPN, CDR2 SVGIG (reference sequence). The CDR3 loop reads CAWSVRTGAWEKLFF. Here the CDR3 DNA reads TGTGCCTGGAGTGTACGTACAGGGGCTTGGGAAAAACTGTTTTTT.

This sequence joins TRBV6-2 or TRBV6-3 and TRBJ2-3, with 14 bases lining up with TRBD2. Germline trimming cut 5 bases from V and 5 bases from J; bases unmatched to any gene: 3. The germline V gene has CDR1 MNHEY and CDR2 SVGEGT. This CDR3 has 15 residues. The CDR3 protein is CASSGLAGGRDTQYF. The CDR3 DNA follows: TGTGCCAGCAGTGGACTAGCGGGGGGTCGAGATACGCAGTATTTT.

This chain links TRBV12-3 or TRBV12-4 with TRBJ2-7; TRBD1 agrees at 8 bases. This CDR3 is 13 amino acids long. Trimming took 5 bases from V and 3 from J; bases not matched to a gene: 3. CDR3 sequence (DNA): TGTGCCAGCAGTCCCACAGGGGGCTACGAGCAGTACTTC. Translated, it gives CASSPTGGYEQYF.

This chain connects TRBV28 to TRBJ2-7; the match to TRBD1 covers 7 bases. This CDR3 has 14 residues. Trimming removed 7 bases from V and 1 base from J; junction bases left unmatched: 7. The germline V gene has CDR1 MDHEN and CDR2 SYDVKM. The CDR3 coding sequence is TGTGCCAGCACCCTCCGGGACAGATCCTACGAGCAGTACTTC. Translation gives CASTLRDRSYEQYF.

This clone qualifies as medium-sized. The chain is built from TRBV9 and TRBJ2-2; 7 nucleotides agree with TRBD2. The CDR3 loop spans 16 amino acids. Germline CDR1 and CDR2: SGDLS and YYNGEE. Losses at the gene ends were 3 bases for V and 0 bases for J; bases not matched to a gene: 5. CDR3 protein: CASSALASANTGELFF. In nucleotides, the CDR3 is TGTGCCAGCAGCGCACTAGCGTCAGCGAACACCGGGGAGCTGTTTTTT.

J is TRBJ2-6 and V is TRBV10-3, with 10 bases aligning to TRBD1. V lost 2 bases, J lost 2 bases, and 3 bases stayed unmatched. The V gene's germline CDR1 is ENHRY and CDR2 SYGVKD. The CDR3 is 17 amino acids. The CDR3 nucleotides are TGTGCCATCAGTGAGCTTGGACAGGGGGCTGGGGCCAACGTCCTGACTTTC. Protein: CAISELGQGAGANVLTF.

The gene calls are TRBV9 and TRBJ2-1, with 9 bases that match TRBD2. Trimming removed 0 bases from V and 0 bases from J; junction bases left unmatched: 7. The V gene's germline CDR1 is SGDLS and CDR2 YYNGEE. CDR3 size: 18 residues. Here the CDR3 reads CASSVVGSGGSSYNEQFF. The CDR3 DNA reads TGTGCCAGCAGCGTAGTAGGAAGCGGGGGGAGCTCCTACAATGAGCAGTTCTTC.

CDR3 DNA: TGTGCCAGCAGCCCACAGGGGTACAATGAGCAGTTCTTC. The encoded protein is CASSPQGYNEQFF. This chain links TRBV7-8 with TRBJ2-1; 7 positions agree with TRBD1. Trimming cost V 5 bases and J 4 bases; bases outside gene matches: 2. The CDR3 consists of 13 residues. Germline V CDR1 and CDR2: SGHVS, FQNEAQ.

V usage is TRBV19 and J usage is TRBJ2-2; 9 bases align to TRBD1. The CDR3 covers 15 residues. V shed 8 bases and J 4 bases; nucleotides not matched to a gene: 8. Germline CDR1 and CDR2: LNHDA and SQIVND (reference sequence). CDR3 DNA sequence: TGTGCCAGTCGTACAGGGGGCGCGGGCACCGGGGAGCTGTTTTTT. It is translated as CASRTGGAGTGELFF.

This rearrangement joins TRBV27 to TRBJ2-5, with 11 bases that match TRBD1. Per the germline V gene, CDR1 is MNHEY and CDR2 is SMNVEV (reference sequence). This CDR3 region has 15 residues. V shed 6 bases, J shed 3 bases, and the junction held 6 bases outside the gene matches. CDR3 coding DNA: TGTGCCAGCAGCTGGAGGGGACAGGGGGAAGAGACCCAGTACTTC. It translates to CASSWRGQGEETQYF.

The V call is TRBV7-2, the J call TRBJ2-1; 9 nucleotides match TRBD2. The CDR3 is 15 residues long. Germline-derived CDR1 and CDR2 are SGHTA and FQGNSA. V gave up 5 bases and J gave up 6 bases; unmatched junction bases: 8. The CDR3: CASSPQAGGSNEQFF. Here the CDR3 DNA reads TGTGCCAGCAGCCCTCAAGCGGGAGGAAGCAATGAGCAGTTCTTC.

V and J are TRBV5-1 and TRBJ1-1; D unresolved. V was clipped by 6 bases and J by 4 bases, with 19 bases between them. This CDR3 has 15 amino acids. Germline lookup yields CDR1 SGHRS and CDR2 YFSETQ. The CDR3 bases are TGCGCCAGCACCTCCGAGGGTCTGGTGGGCACTGAAGCTTTCTTT. Its protein is CASTSEGLVGTEAFF.

The chain recombines TRBV7-9 with TRBJ2-1; no firm D call. The germline V gene has CDR1 SEHNR and CDR2 FQNEAQ (reference sequence). This CDR3 comprises 14 residues. The V and J ends lost 1 base and 7 bases respectively, with 11 bases between them. Written as DNA, the CDR3 is TGTGCCAGCAGCTTAGTACAATCGAGGAATGAGCAGTTCTTC. Translating gives CASSLVQSRNEQFF.

This clone was found a few times. The chain uses TRBV5-4 and TRBJ2-1; 9 positions match TRBD2. In germline, CDR1 is SGHNT, CDR2 YYREEE (reference sequence). Trimming removed 3 bases from V and 4 bases from J; junction bases left unmatched: 5. This CDR3 region has 15 residues. The CDR3 bases are TGTGCCAGCAGCTCTCTGGCGGGAGGGTACAATGAGCAGTTCTTC. This sequence encodes CASSSLAGGYNEQFF. The variable domain in full, completed from reference TRBV5-4 and TRBJ2-1, reads ETGVTQSPTHLIKTRGQQVTLRCSSQSGHNTVSWYQQALGQGPQFIFQYYREEENGRGNFPPRFSGLQFPNYSSELNVNALELDDSALYLCASSSLAGGYNEQFFGPGTRLTVL.

The chain uses TRBV2 and TRBJ2-1; 7 nucleotides align to TRBD1. J was trimmed by 7 bases and V by 3 bases; bases with no gene match: 3. Germline CDR1 SNHLY, CDR2 FYNNEI. The CDR3 is made up of 13 amino acids. The CDR3 DNA reads TGTGCCAGCAGTGAGACAGGGTTGAATGAGCAGTTCTTC. This sequence encodes CASSETGLNEQFF.

The chain joins TRBV19 to TRBJ2-4, with a possible D match to TRBD2 (6 bases). Trimming removed 0 bases from V and 8 bases from J, with 17 bases in between. Per germline, CDR1 LNHDA and CDR2 SQIVND (reference sequence). CDR3 length equals 16 residues. The CDR3 bases are TGTGCCAGTAGTATAGATGGGGGGACTCCTGCGGACATTCAGTACTTC. This encodes CASSIDGGTPADIQYF.

V usage is TRBV29-1 and J usage is TRBJ2-1, with 9 bases lining up with TRBD1. Germline-derived CDR1 and CDR2 are SQVTM and ANQGSEA. The CDR3 runs to 14 residues. V was pared by 6 bases and J by 4 bases, with 7 bases of the junction left unmatched. CDR3 in DNA: TGCAGCGTCTCACAGGGGGCGAATTACAATGAGCAGTTCTTC. Protein: CSVSQGANYNEQFF.

This chain connects TRBV2 to TRBJ1-4; perhaps TRBD1 as D (5 bases). The germline gives CDR1 SNHLY, CDR2 FYNNEI. Trimming stripped 5 bases from V and 5 bases from J, with 12 bases between. This CDR3 is 14 amino acids long. This CDR3 reads CASSTMGGNEKLFF. DNA for the CDR3: TGTGCCAGCAGTACTATGGGGGGAAATGAAAAACTGTTTTTT.

This chain joins TRBV28 and TRBJ2-1; 8 bases align to TRBD1. J lost 0 bases, V lost 11 bases, and 12 bases had no gene match. CDR3 length equals 16 residues. Germline V gives CDR1 MDHEN, CDR2 SYDVKM. The CDR3 spells CAARGQAGSSYNEQFF. CDR3 sequence (DNA): TGTGCCGCCAGGGGGCAGGCGGGTAGCTCCTACAATGAGCAGTTCTTC.